This section outlines one T cell receptor beta chain sequence together with its context. The clone's antigen remains unknown. No base qualities exist here, and no much larger clone lies one base off it. Synthesis of TCR cDNA relied on 5'RACE template switching, a step that introduced a universal primer site along with unique molecular identifiers. Priming of cDNA synthesis was performed from both the TCR alpha and TCR beta constant segments. Libraries were amplified in two PCR steps, with sample barcodes and sequencing adapters added in the second step. Sequencing of libraries was done on Illumina HiSeq 2500 (2x100 bp) or NovaSeq (2x150 bp). The original methods were these. MIGEC was used to demultiplex reads and collapse the reads into UMI consensus sequences, and MiXCR was used for V(D)J alignment. Using edgeR on replicate PBMC samples, clonotypes were called vaccine-responding if FDR was below 0.01 and the log2 fold change was above 5 up to day 15. CD4 or CD8 identity was assigned to each bulk clonotype according to whether the clonotype was present at higher abundance in the sequenced CD4 repertoire or the sequenced CD8 repertoire. TCRdb reanalyzed the raw reads on its own, using fastp at Q25 for trimming and MiXCR for clone calling, and kept in-frame beta chains. Entries that share a CDR3 protein sequence are merged under the most common genes and DNA. For this entry, the V and J calls and clone size follow TCRdb and not the study's own pipeline. The sample table shows roughly 500,000 distinct CDR3 sequences, and 15% to 20% are seen once. Together, the top ten hold roughly an eighth of the sample.

Trimming removed 0 bases from V and 6 bases from J, leaving 11 bases between the germline ends. CDR1 and CDR2, looked up from the germline V gene, are SQVTM and ANQGSEA. The CDR3 numbers 13 residues from cysteine through phenylalanine. The sequence is cut down to CDR3 DNA, 39 bases in frame from base 1. The sample is drawn from a study of T cells after yellow fever vaccination (dated by TCRdb to the late 2010s). Broadly, across the study: The SMART-Seq v4 Ultra Low Input RNA kit was used to prepare libraries from fractions with low cell numbers. To follow T-cell clones before and after both primary and booster YFV17D yellow fever vaccination, bulk TCR alpha and beta repertoires underwent longitudinal sequencing. Two healthy male donors made up the cohort, one aged 18 to 29 years and the other aged 30 to 39 years. Blood was collected at multiple timepoints before and after primary and secondary immunization, and bulk PBMC replicates and cell subsets were isolated. The full study reports these points: Compared with the primary T-cell response, the secondary T-cell response was faster but weaker, reaching its peak on day 5 rather than on day 15. Most clones expanded after primary vaccination were re-detected after the booster (almost 98% of CD4 and approximately 85% of CD8), suggesting broad memory maintenance. Because only a couple of donors were included in the study, the extent to which the findings can be generalized is limited. Computational filtering was required because FACS-sorted repertoires could contain abundant contaminating clonotypes from the bulk population. A small share of clonotypes was detected in both CD4 and CD8 compartments, with the overlap likely arising from convergent recombination.

According to the study, the label for this sample's treatment or condition signals: live attenuated yellow fever vaccine strain. At each blood-draw timepoint, two biological replicates of bulk PBMCs were collected. A standard Ficoll-Paque protocol was used to isolate PBMCs from peripheral blood. TriZol was used to extract RNA from bulk PBMCs, from CD4 and CD8 fractions, and from dextramer-positive and dextramer-negative fractions. The sequencing here drew on PBMCs, taken 15 days after the yellow fever booster vaccination. The rearranged chain carries TRBV29-1 and TRBJ1-2; a tentative D call is TRBD1 (6 bases match). The source of this sequence is a man between 25 and 39 years old who received the YFV17D yellow fever vaccine. The CDR3: CSVEEGGGNGYTF. The nucleotide sequence is given as TGCAGCGTTGAAGAGGGGGGCGGAAATGGCTACACCTTC.